This T cell receptor (beta chain) came from a study of T cell responses to AZD1222 COVID-19 vaccine. Whole-study findings and limits: Recipients of two AZD1222 doses showed rising Spike-specific TCR breadth and depth. Among the donors, most were white British and more were female, and clonal diversity was possibly underestimated. Vaccine-related CD4 TCRs covered spike, predominating at 160-218 and 743-854.

Comments on this clone: The antigen is undetermined.

Method: immunoSEQ multiplex PCR; TCRdb's copy keeps in-frame clones and lacks some. Here the sample spans 130,000 to 150,000 clones, approximately 90% being singletons. Looked up from germline, CDR1 is SGHTA and CDR2 is FQGTGA. This CDR3 contains 15 residues. J lost 3 bases, V lost 4 bases, and 2 bases had no gene match. This TCR was sampled from an adult who received the AZD1222 COVID-19 vaccine. The sequencing here drew on peripheral blood, taken 28 days after the second AZD1222 dose. The rearrangement uses TRBV7-3 and TRBJ2-3, with 12 positions matching TRBD2. The CDR3 spells CASSSGLAGTDTQYF. Written as DNA, the CDR3 is TGTGCCAGCAGCTCAGGACTAGCGGGGACAGATACGCAGTATTTT.